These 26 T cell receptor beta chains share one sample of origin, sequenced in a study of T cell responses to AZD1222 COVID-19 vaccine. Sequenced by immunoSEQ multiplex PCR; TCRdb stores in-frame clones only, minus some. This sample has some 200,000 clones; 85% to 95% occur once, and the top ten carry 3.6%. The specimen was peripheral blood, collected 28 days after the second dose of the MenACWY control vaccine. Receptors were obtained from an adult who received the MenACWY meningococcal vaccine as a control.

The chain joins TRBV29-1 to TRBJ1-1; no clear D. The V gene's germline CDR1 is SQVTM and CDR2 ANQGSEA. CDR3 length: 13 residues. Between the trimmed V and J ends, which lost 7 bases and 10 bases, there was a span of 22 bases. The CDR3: CSGWVEAGLRAFF. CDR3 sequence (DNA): TGCAGCGGCTGGGTAGAGGCTGGGTTGAGAGCTTTCTTT. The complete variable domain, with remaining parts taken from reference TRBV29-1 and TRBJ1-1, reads SAVISQKPSRDICQRGTSLTIQCQVDSQVTMMFWYRQQPGQSLTLIATANQGSEATYESGFVIDKFPISRPNLTFSTLTVSNMSPEDSSIYLCSGWVEAGLRAFFGQGTRLTVV.

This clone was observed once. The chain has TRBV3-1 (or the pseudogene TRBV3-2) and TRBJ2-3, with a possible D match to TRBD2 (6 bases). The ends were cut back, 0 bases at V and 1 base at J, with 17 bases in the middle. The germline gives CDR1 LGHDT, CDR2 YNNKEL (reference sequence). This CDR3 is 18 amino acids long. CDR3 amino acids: CASSQEVRRDSRTDTQYF. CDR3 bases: TGTGCCAGCAGCCAAGAAGTAAGGCGGGACTCCCGCACAGATACGCAGTATTTT.

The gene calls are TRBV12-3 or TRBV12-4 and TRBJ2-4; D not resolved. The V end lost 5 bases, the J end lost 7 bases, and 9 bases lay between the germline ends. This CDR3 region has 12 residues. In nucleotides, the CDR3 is TGTGCCAGCAGTACCCAATTTAACATTCAGTACTTC. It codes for CASSTQFNIQYF.

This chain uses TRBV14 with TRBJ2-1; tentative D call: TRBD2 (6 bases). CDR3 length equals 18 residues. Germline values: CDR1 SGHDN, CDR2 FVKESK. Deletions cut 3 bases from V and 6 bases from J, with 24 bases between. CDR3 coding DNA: TGTGCCAGCAGCCAGGTCCGCCGGGGACTCCTTCAGCCCAATGAGCAGTTCTTC. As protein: CASSQVRRGLLQPNEQFF.

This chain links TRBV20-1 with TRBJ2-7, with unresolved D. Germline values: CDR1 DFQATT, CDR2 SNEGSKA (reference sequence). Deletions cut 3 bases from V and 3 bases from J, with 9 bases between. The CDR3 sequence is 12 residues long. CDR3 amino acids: CSASNLYYEQYF. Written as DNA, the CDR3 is TGCAGTGCTAGTAACCTATACTACGAGCAGTACTTC.

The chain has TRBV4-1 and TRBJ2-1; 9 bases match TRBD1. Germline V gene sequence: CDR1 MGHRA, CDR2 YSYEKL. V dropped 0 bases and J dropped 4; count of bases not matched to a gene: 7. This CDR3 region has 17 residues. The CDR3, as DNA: TGCGCCAGCAGCCAAGATAACAACAGGGGGCCATACAATGAGCAGTTCTTC. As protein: CASSQDNNRGPYNEQFF.

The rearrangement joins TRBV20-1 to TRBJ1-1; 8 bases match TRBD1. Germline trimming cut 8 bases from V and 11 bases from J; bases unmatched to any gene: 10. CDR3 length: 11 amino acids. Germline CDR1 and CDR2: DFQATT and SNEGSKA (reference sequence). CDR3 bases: TGCAGTACGGACAGGGATGAAGGCGCTTTCTTT. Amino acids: CSTDRDEGAFF.

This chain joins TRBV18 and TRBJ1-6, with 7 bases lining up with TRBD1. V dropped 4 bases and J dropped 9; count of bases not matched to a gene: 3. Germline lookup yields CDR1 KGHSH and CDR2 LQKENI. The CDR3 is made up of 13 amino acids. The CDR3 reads CASSHRGGSPLHF. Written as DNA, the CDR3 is TGTGCCAGCTCACACAGGGGAGGTTCACCCCTCCACTTT.

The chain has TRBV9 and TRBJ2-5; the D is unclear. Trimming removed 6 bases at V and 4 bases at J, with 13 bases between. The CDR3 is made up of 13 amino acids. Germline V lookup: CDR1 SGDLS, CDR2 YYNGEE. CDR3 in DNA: TGTGCCAGCAACCGAGGTAGTGGAGAGACCCAGTACTTC. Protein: CASNRGSGETQYF.

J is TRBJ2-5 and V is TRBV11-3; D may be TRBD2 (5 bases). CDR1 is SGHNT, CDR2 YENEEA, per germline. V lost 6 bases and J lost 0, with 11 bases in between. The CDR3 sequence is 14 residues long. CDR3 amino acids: CASRLSGYQETQYF. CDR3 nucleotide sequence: TGTGCCAGCAGACTCTCGGGGTACCAAGAGACCCAGTACTTC.

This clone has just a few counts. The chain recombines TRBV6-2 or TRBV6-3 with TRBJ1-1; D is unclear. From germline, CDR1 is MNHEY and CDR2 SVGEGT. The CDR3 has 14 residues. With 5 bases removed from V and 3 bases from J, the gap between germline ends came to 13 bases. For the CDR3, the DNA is TGTGCCAGCAGTAGAAATTCCGGACACACTGAAGCTTTCTTT. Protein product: CASSRNSGHTEAFF.

The CDR3 DNA sequence: TGCGCCAGCAGCCAAGAAGACACCGCTCACTATGGCTACACCTTC. Translated, it gives CASSQEDTAHYGYTF. This sequence joins TRBV4-1 and TRBJ1-2; D gene uncertain. The V and J ends lost 0 bases and 3 bases respectively, with 11 bases between them. The CDR3 contains 15 residues. CDR1 is MGHRA, CDR2 YSYEKL, per germline.

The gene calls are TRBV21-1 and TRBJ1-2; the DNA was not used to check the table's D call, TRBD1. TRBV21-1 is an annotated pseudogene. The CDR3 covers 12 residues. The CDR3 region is CASSKILRQGDF. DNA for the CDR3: TGTGCCAGCAGCAAAATCCTAAGACAGGGCGACTTC.

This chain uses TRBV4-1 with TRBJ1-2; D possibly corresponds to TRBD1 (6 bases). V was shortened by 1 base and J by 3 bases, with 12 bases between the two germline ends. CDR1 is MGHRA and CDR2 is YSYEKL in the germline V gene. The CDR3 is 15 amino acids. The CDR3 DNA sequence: TGCGCCAGCAGCCAAGGGACAGTTATACACTATGGCTACACCTTC. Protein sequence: CASSQGTVIHYGYTF.

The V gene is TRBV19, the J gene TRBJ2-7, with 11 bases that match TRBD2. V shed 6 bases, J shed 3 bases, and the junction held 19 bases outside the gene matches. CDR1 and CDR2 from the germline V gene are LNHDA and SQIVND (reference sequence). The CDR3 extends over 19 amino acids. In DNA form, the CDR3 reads TGTGCCAGTAGCAGATTCACCGGGACTAGCGGAGAAGGCATCTACGAGCAGTACTTC. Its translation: CASSRFTGTSGEGIYEQYF.

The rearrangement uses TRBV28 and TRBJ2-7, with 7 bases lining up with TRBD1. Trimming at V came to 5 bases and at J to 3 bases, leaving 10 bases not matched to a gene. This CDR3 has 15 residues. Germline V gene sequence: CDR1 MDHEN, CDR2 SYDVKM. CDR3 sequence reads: CASSALQGNHYEQYF. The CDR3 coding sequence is TGTGCCAGCAGTGCCCTACAGGGGAATCACTACGAGCAGTACTTC.

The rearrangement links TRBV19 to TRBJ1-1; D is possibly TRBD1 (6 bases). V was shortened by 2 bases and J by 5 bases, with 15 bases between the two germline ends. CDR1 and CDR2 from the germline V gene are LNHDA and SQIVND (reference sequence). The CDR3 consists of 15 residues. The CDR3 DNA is TGTGCCAGTAGTATATTGAGGGGTAGGGGGACTGAAGCTTTCTTT. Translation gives CASSILRGRGTEAFF.

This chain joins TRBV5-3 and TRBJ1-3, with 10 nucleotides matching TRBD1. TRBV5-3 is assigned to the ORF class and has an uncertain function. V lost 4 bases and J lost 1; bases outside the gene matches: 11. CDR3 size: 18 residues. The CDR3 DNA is TGTGCCAGAAGCACGGGACAGGGGTATTCGACATCTGGAAACACCATATATTTT. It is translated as CARSTGQGYSTSGNTIYF.

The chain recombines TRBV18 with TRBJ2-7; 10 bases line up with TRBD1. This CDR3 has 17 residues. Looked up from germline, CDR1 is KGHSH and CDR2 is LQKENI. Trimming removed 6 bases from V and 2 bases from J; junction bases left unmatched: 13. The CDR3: CASSRRVPGQGPYEQYF. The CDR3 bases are TGTGCCAGCTCTCGTCGTGTACCGGGACAGGGGCCCTACGAGCAGTACTTC.

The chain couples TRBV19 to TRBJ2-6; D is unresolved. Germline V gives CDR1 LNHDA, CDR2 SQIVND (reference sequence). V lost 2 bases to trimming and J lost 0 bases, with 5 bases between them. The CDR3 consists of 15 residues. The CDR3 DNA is TGTGCCAGTAGTATAATGGGCTCTGGGGCCAACGTCCTGACTTTC. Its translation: CASSIMGSGANVLTF.

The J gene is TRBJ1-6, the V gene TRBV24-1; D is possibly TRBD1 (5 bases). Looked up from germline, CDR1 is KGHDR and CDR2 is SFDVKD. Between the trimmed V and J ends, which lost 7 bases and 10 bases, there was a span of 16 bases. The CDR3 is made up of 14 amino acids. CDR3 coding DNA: TGTGCCACCAGGGGGGAAGGGGCAGGATCACCCCTCCACTTT. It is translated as CATRGEGAGSPLHF.

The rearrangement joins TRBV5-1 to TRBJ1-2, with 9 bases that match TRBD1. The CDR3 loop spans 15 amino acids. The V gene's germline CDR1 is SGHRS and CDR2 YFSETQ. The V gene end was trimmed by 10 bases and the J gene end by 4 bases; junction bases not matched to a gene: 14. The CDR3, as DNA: TGCGCCTCCTATTCAGAGGGGACAGGGTTCTATGGCTACACCTTC. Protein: CASYSEGTGFYGYTF.

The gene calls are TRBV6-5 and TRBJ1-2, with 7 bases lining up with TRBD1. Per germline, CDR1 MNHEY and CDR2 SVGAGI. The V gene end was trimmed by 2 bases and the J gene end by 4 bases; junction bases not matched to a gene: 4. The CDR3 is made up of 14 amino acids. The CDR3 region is CASSYDSGGYGYTF. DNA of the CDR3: TGTGCCAGCAGTTACGATTCAGGGGGCTATGGCTACACCTTC.

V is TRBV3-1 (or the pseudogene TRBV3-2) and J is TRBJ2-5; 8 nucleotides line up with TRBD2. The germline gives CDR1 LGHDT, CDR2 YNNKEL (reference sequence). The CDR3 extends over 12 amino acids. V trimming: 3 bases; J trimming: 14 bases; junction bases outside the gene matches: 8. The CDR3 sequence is CASSHRIAGLYF. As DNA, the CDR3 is TGTGCCAGCAGCCACAGAATAGCGGGGCTTTACTTC.

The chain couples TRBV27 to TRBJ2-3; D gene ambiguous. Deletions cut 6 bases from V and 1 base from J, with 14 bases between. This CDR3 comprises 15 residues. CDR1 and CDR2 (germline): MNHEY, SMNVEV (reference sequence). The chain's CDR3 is CASRGPNRGTDTQYF. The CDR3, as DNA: TGTGCCAGCAGAGGTCCGAATCGGGGCACAGATACGCAGTATTTT.

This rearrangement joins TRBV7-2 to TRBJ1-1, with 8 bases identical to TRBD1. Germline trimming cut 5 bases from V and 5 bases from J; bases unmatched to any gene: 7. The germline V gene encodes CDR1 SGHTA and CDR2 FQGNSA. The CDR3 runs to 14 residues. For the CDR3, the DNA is TGTGCCAGCAGCATAACAGGGGGAGGGACTGAAGCTTTCTTT. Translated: CASSITGGGTEAFF.